Listed below are T cell receptor beta chains from one sample, sequenced in a study of radiotherapy plus CTLA-4 blockade in lung cancer. Data came from immunoSEQ multiplex PCR; TCRdb stores just in-frame clones and leaves some out. The sample records roughly 100,000 clones, more than 70% being singletons. Sequencing used peripheral blood, obtained from a patient treated with radiotherapy plus ipilimumab. The receptor set was obtained from a human donor with non-small cell lung cancer that progressed on radiotherapy plus ipilimumab. Some clones in this sample may be carry-over from other donors' samples. Each CDR3 is given without its conserved first and last residue.

j_call,v_call,cdr3_aa
TRBJ1-1,TRBV4-3,ASSQVKGDTEAF
TRBJ1-1,TRBV6-5,ASTKEAGDLEAF
TRBJ1-5,TRBV7-3,ASSLRGLGEKH
TRBJ2-2,TRBV7-9,ASSPGTYSGELF
TRBJ2-5,TRBV7-2,ASSLVHQETQY
TRBJ1-5,TRBV6-5,ASSFTGTGGRPQH
TRBJ1-4,TRBV7-2,ASSLTVKQKLF
TRBJ2-7,TRBV29-1,SVGARAGYEQY
TRBJ1-5,TRBV2,ASTRDWAGNQPQH
TRBJ1-1,TRBV11-2,ASSLWDRDRGTEAF
TRBJ2-5,TRBV9,ASSPYGQETQY
TRBJ1-2,TRBV4-1,ASSQEFADGYT
TRBJ2-5,TRBV18,ASSPGKGDNRKQY
TRBJ2-7,TRBV2,ASSIEHLGDYEQY
TRBJ2-5,TRBV4-3,ASSQTGPETQY
TRBJ1-4,TRBV4-2,ASSQATNEKLF
TRBJ1-4,TRBV6-1,ASSEAAGTGLEKLF
TRBJ2-7,TRBV6-5,ASSWGQGGGYEQY
TRBJ2-6,TRBV4-2,ASSHSEDGAGANVLT
TRBJ2-1,TRBV11-2,ASSLPAGGLDEQF
TRBJ2-5,TRBV4-3,ASSQGGGRRETQY
TRBJ2-5,TRBV2,ASSGTGVRRWERTQY
TRBJ2-4,TRBV4-1,ASSQVRVAQNIQY
TRBJ1-2,TRBV5-4,ASSLDWEYGYT
TRBJ1-5,TRBV9,APQGNQPQH
TRBJ1-6,TRBV4-2,ASSQESGQGNSPLH
TRBJ1-1,TRBV30,ARRGPPNTEAF
TRBJ1-2,TRBV1,TSSEGTDDLTLYGYT
TRBJ1-4,TRBV27,ASKGFGQRYDEKLF
TRBJ1-1,TRBV29-1,SVQDAVDTEAF
TRBJ2-7,TRBV11-2,ASSLGGGEQY